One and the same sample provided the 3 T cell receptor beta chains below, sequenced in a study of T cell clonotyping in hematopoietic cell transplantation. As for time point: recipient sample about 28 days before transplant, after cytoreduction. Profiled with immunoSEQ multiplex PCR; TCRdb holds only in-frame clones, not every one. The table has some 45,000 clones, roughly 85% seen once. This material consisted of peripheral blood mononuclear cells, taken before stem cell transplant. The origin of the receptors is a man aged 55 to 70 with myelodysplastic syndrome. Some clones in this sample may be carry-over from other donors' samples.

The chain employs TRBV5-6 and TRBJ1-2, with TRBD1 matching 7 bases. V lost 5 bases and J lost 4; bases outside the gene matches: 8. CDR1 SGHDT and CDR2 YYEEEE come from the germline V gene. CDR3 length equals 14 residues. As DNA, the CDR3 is TGTGCCAGCAGAAGAAGATCAGGGGGCTATGGCTACACCTTC. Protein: CASRRRSGGYGYTF. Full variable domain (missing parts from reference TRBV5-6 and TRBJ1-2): DAGVTQSPTHLIKTRGQQVTLRCSPKSGHDTVSWYQQALGQGPQFIFQYYEEEERQRGNFPDRFSGHQFPNYSSELNVNALLLGDSALYLCASRRRSGGYGYTFGSGTRLTVV.

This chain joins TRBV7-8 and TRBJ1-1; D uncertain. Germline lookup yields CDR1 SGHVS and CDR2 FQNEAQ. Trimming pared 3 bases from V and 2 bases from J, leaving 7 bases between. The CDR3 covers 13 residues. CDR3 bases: TGTGCCAGCAGCTTTAACCGAAACACTGAAGCTTTCTTT. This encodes CASSFNRNTEAFF.

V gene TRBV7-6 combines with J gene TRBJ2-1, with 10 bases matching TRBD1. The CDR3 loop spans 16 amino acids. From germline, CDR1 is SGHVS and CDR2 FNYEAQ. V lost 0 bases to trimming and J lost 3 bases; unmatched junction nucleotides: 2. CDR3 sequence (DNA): TGTGCCAGCAGCTTAGCTGGGGACAGGGGCTACAATGAGCAGTTCTTC. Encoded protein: CASSLAGDRGYNEQFF.